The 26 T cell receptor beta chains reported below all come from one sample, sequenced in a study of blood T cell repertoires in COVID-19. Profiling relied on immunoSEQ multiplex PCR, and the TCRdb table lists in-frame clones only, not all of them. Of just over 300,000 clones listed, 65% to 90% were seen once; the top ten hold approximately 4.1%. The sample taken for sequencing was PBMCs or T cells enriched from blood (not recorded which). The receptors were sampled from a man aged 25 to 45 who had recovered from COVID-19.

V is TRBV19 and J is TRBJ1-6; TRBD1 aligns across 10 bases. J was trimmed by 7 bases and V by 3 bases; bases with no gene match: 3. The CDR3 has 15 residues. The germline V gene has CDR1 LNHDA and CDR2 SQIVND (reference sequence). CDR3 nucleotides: TGTGCCAGTAGTATCGACAGGGGGCAAAATTCACCCCTCCACTTT. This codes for CASSIDRGQNSPLHF.

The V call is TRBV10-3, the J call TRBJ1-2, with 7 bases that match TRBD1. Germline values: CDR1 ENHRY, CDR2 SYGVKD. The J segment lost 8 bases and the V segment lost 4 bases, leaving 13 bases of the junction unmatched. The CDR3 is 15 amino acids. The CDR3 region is CAISGPLTGRSGYTF. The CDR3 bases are TGTGCCATCAGTGGACCCCTGACAGGGAGGAGCGGCTACACCTTC.

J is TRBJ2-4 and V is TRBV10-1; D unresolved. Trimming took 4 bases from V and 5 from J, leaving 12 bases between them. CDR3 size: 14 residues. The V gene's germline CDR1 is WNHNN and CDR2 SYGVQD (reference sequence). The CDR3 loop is CASSVSHAENIQYF. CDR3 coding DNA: TGCGCCAGCAGTGTATCACATGCGGAAAACATTCAGTACTTC.

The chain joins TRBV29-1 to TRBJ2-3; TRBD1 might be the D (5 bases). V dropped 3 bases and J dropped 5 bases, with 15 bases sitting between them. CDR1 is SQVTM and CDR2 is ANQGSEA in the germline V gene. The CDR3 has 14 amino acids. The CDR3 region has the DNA TGCAGCGTTGATAAGTGGCAGGGTGGAGATACGCAGTATTTT. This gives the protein CSVDKWQGGDTQYF.

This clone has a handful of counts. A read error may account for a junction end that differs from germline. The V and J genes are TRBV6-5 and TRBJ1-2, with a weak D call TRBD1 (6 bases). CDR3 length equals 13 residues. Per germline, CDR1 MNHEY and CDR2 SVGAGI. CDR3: CASSPTDSGPSLF. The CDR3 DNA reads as TGTGCCAGCAGTCCGACGGACAGCGGCCCTTCCCTCTTC.

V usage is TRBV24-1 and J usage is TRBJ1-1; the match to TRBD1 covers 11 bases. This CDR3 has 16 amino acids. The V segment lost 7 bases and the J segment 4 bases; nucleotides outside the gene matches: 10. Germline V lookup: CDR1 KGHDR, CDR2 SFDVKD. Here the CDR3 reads CATRTGGQGAGTEAFF. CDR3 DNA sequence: TGTGCCACCAGGACTGGAGGACAGGGGGCCGGCACTGAAGCTTTCTTT.

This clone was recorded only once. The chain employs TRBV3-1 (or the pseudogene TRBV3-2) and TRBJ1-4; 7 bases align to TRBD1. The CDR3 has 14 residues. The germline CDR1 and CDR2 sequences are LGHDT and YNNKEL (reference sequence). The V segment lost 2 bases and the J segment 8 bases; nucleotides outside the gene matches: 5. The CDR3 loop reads CASSQYRGSEKLFF. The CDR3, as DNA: TGTGCCAGCAGCCAATACAGGGGCTCCGAAAAACTGTTTTTT.

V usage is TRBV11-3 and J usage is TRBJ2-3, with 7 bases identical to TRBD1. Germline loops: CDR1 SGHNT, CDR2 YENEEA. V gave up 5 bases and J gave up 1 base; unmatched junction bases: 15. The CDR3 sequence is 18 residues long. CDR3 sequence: CASSPRQGWDPRTDTQYF. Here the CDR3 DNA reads TGTGCCAGCAGCCCTAGACAGGGTTGGGACCCTCGCACAGATACGCAGTATTTT.

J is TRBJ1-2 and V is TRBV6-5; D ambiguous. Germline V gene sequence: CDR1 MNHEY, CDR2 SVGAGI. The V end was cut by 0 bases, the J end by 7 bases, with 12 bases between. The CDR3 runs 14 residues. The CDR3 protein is CASSYSTMISGYTF. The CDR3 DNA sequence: TGTGCCAGCAGTTACTCGACAATGATTAGTGGCTACACCTTC.

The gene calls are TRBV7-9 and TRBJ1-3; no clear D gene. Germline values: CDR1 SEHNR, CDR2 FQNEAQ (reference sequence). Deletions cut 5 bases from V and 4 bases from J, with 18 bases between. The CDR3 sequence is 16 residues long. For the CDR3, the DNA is TGTGCCAGCAGCCCCCCTCGCGATGCGTTCGGAAACACCATATATTTT. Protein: CASSPPRDAFGNTIYF. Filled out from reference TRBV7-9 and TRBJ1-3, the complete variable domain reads DTGVSQNPRHKITKRGQNVTFRCDPISEHNRLYWYRQTLGQGPEFLTYFQNEAQLEKSRLLSDRFSAERPKGSFSTLEIQRTEQGDSAMYLCASSPPRDAFGNTIYFGEGSWLTVV.

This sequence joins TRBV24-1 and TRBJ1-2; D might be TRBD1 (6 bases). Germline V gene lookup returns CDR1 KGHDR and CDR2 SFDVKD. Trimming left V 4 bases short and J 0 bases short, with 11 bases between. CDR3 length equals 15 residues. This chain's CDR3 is CATSDADRANYGYTF. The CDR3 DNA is TGTGCCACCAGTGACGCGGACAGAGCTAACTATGGCTACACCTTC.

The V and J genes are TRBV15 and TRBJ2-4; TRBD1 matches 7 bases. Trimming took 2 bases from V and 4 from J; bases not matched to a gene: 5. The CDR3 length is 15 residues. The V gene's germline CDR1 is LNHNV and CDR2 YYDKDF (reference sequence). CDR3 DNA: TGTGCCACCAGCAGACCATGGACAGGAAAAAACATTCAGTACTTC. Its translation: CATSRPWTGKNIQYF.

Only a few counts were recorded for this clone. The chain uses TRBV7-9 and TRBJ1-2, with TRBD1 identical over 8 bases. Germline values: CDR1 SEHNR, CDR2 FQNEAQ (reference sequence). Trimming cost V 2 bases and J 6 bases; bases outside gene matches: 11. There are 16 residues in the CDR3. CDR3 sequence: CASSLRTGNDYNGYTF. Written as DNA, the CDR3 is TGTGCCAGCAGCTTAAGGACAGGGAACGACTATAATGGCTACACCTTC. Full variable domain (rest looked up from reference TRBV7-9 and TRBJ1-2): DTGVSQNPRHKITKRGQNVTFRCDPISEHNRLYWYRQTLGQGPEFLTYFQNEAQLEKSRLLSDRFSAERPKGSFSTLEIQRTEQGDSAMYLCASSLRTGNDYNGYTFGSGTRLTVV.

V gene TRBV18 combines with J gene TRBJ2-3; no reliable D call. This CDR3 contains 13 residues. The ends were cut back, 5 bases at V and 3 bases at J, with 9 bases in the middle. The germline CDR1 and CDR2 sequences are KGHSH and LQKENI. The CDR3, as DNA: TGTGCCAGCTCAGAGTACTCGACAGATACGCAGTATTTT. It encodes CASSEYSTDTQYF. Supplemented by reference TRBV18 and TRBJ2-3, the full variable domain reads NAGVMQNPRHLVRRRGQEARLRCSPMKGHSHVYWYRQLPEEGLKFMVYLQKENIIDESGMPKERFSAEFPKEGPSILRIQQVVRGDSAAYFCASSEYSTDTQYFGPGTRLTVL.

The CDR3 sequence: CASRPGQGNQPQHF. The CDR3, as DNA: TGTGCCAGCAGACCGGGACAGGGTAATCAGCCCCAGCATTTT. The chain is built from TRBV25-1 and TRBJ1-5; 9 bases are a match to TRBD1. V shed 6 bases and J 4 bases; nucleotides not matched to a gene: 4. The CDR3 has 14 amino acids. Germline CDR1 and CDR2: MGHDK and SYGVNS.

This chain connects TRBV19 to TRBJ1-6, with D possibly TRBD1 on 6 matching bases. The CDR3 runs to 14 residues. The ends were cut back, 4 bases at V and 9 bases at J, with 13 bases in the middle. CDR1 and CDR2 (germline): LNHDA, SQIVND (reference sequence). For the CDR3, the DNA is TGTGCCAGTAGTACAGGGGTTAGCAGTTCACCCCTCCACTTT. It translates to CASSTGVSSSPLHF.

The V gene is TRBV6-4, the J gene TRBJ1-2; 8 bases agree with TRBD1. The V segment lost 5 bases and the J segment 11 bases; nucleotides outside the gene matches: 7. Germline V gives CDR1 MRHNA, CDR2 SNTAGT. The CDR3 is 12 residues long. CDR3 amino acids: CASSPDRVKYTF. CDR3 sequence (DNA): TGTGCCAGCAGTCCGGACAGGGTGAAATACACCTTC.

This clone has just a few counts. DNA of the CDR3: TGCGCCAGCAGCGGAGGGACAGGGGTGGATGGCTACACCTTC. Encoded protein: CASSGGTGVDGYTF. The rearrangement uses TRBV5-1 and TRBJ1-2; 10 bases match TRBD1. Germline V gene lookup returns CDR1 SGHRS and CDR2 YFSETQ. CDR3 size: 14 residues. After removal of 4 bases from V and 6 bases from J, the junction contained 6 bases not matched to a gene.

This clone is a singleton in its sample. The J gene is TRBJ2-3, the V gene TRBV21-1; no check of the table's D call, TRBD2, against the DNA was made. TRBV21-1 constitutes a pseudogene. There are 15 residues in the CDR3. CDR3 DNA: TGTGCCAGCAGCAGCCCGGGTAAAGTAGCAGATACGCAGTATTTT. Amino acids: CASSSPGKVADTQYF.

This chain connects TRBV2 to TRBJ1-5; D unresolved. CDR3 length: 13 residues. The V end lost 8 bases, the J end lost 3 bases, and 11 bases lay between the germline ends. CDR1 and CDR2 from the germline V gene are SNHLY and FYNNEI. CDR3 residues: CASADNNNQPQHF. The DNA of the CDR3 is TGTGCCAGCGCTGACAACAACAATCAGCCCCAGCATTTT.

The CDR3 is CATSVGDRGTDTQYF. CDR3 nucleotides: TGTGCCACCAGTGTAGGGGACAGGGGCACAGATACGCAGTATTTT. The J gene is TRBJ2-3, the V gene TRBV24-1; TRBD1 agrees at 9 bases. The junction had 3 bases not matched to a gene; V was cut back by 5 bases and J by 1 base. This CDR3 is 15 amino acids long. CDR1 and CDR2 (germline): KGHDR, SFDVKD.

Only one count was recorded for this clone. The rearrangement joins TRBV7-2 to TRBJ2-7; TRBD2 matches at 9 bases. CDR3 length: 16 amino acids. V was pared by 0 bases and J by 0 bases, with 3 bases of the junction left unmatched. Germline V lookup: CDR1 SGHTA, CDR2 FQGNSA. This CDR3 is CASSLAASGASYEQYF. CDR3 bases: TGTGCCAGCAGCTTAGCCGCTAGCGGGGCCTCCTACGAGCAGTACTTC. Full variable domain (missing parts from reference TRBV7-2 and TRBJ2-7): GAGVSQSPSNKVTEKGKDVELRCDPISGHTALYWYRQSLGQGLEFLIYFQGNSAPDKSGLPSDRFSAERTGGSVSTLTIQRTQQEDSAVYLCASSLAASGASYEQYFGPGTRLTVT.

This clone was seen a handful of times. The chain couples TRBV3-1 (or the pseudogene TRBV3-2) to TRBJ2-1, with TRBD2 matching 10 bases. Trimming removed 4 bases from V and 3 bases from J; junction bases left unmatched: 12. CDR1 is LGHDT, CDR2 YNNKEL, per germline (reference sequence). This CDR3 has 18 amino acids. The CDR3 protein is CASSLGHLAGVYYNEQFF. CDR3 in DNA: TGTGCCAGCAGCCTAGGGCACCTAGCGGGAGTGTACTACAATGAGCAGTTCTTC.

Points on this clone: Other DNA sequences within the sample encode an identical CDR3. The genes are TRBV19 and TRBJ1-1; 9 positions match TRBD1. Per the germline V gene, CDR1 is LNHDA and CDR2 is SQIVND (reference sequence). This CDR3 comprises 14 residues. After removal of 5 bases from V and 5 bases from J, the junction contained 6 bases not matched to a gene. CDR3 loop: CASSPRDRVTEAFF. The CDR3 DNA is TGTGCCAGTAGTCCCCGGGACAGGGTTACTGAAGCTTTCTTT.

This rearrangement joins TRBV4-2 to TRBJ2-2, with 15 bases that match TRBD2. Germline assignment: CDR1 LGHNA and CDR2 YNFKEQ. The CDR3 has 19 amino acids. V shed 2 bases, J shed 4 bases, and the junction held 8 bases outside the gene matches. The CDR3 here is CASSQTGLAGGRGTGELFF. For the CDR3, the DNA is TGTGCCAGCAGCCAAACTGGACTAGCGGGGGGGCGTGGCACCGGGGAGCTGTTTTTT.

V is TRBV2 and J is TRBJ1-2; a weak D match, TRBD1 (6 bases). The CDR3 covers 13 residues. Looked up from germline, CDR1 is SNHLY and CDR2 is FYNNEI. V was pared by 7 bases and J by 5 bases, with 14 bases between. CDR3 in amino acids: CASTLRQVYGYTF. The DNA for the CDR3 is TGTGCCAGCACCCTCCGACAGGTATATGGCTACACCTTC.